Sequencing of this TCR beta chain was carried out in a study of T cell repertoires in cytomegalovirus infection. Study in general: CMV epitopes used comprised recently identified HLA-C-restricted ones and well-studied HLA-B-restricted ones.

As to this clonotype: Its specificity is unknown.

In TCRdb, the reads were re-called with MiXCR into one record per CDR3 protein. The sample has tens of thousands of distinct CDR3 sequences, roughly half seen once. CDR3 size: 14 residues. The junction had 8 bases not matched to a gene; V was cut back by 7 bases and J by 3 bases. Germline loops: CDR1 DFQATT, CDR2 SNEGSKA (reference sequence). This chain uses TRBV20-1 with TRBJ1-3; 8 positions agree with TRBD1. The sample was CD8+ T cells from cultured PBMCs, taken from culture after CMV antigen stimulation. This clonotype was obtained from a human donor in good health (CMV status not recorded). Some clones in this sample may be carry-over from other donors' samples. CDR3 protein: CSEEDRGGGNTIYF. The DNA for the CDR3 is TGCAGTGAAGAAGACAGGGGTGGTGGAAACACCATATATTTT.